This TCR beta chain was observed in a study of blood T cell repertoires in COVID-19. The assay was immunoSEQ multiplex PCR, and TCRdb's table has in-frame clones only and misses some. The data show 95,000 to 150,000 clones, with roughly 79% seen just once and about 2.1% held by the top ten. The CDR3 runs to 19 residues. Per germline, CDR1 MNHEY and CDR2 SMNVEV (reference sequence). Trimming stripped 4 bases from V and 3 bases from J, with 27 bases between. The chain recombines TRBV27 with TRBJ1-1; D is unresolved. This clonotype was sampled from an older man with acute or convalescent COVID-19. The sequenced material came from peripheral blood. The DNA of the CDR3 is TGTGCCAGCAGTTCACATCCGGGAGTGGGAGGGCAGACGTACACTGAAGCTTTCTTT. It encodes CASSSHPGVGGQTYTEAFF.